This T cell receptor (beta chain) was sequenced in a study of beta chain features in type 1 diabetes. The study's findings and limits: Insertions were fewer and deletions more numerous at VDJ junctions in type 1 diabetes patients.

With regard to this clone: Antigen: not known.

The CDR3 length is 16 residues. V trimming: 4 bases; J trimming: 0 bases; junction bases outside the gene matches: 9. Germline CDR1 is MGHDK and CDR2 is SYGVNS. Since all of the isolated RNA was reverse transcribed, expressed TCRB transcripts were what got sequenced. Several million reads was the average for naive, central memory and regulatory T cell samples. Sequenced by immunoSEQ multiplex PCR; TCRdb stores in-frame clones only, minus some. This table has 200,000 to 250,000 clones, 27% appearing once. The TCR originated in a man in his thirties or forties in good health. The sequencing sample was made of central memory CD4+ T cells from blood. The chain is built from TRBV25-1 and TRBJ2-7, with 7 bases identical to TRBD1. The CDR3 bases are TGTGCCAGCAGTGGAGGTTTGGGGACAGACTCCTACGAGCAGTACTTC. Its protein is CASSGGLGTDSYEQYF.